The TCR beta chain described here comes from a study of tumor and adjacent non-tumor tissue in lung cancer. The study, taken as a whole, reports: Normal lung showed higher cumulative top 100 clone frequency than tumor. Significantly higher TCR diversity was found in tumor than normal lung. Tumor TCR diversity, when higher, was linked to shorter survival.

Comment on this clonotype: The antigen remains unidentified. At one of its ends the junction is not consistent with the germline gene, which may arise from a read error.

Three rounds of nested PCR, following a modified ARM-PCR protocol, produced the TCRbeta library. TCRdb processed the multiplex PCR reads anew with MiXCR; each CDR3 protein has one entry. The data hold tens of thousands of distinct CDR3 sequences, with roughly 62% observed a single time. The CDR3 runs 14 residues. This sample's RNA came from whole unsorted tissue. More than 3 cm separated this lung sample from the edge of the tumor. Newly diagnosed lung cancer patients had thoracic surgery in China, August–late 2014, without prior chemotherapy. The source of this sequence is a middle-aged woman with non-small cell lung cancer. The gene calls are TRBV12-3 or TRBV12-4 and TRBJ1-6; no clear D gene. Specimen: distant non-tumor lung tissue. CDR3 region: CVSSFFESDSPLHF. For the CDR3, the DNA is TGTGTCAGCAGTTTTTTTGAGAGTGATTCACCCCTCCACTTT.